Below are 13 T cell receptor beta chains sequenced from a single sample in a study of cytomegalovirus exposure and HLA in healthy donors. Some clones are missing from TCRdb's copy, which holds only in-frame ones; the method was immunoSEQ multiplex PCR. The table lists 55,000 to 65,000 clones, more than 75% of them singletons. Sequences were obtained from PBMCs. All receptors come from a man between 18 and 35 years old in good health and CMV-seronegative.

The genes are TRBV18 and TRBJ2-7; no definite D call. V gave up 6 bases and J gave up 5 bases, with 14 bases separating them. The length of the CDR3 is 13 residues. Germline CDR1 KGHSH, CDR2 LQKENI. Here the CDR3 reads CASSALSGDEQYF. As DNA, the CDR3 is TGTGCCAGCTCCGCCCTATCGGGTGACGAGCAGTACTTC.

This chain links TRBV5-4 with TRBJ2-7; D is uncertain. Trimming pared 0 bases from V and 2 bases from J, leaving 6 bases between. The germline gives CDR1 SGHNT, CDR2 YYREEE (reference sequence). The CDR3 has 13 amino acids. In nucleotides, the CDR3 is TGTGCCAGCAGCTTGGGCCCTACCTACGAGCAGTACTTC. Amino acid sequence: CASSLGPTYEQYF.

The J gene is TRBJ1-5, the V gene TRBV21-1; the table names TRBD1, a call not compared with the DNA. TRBV21-1 is a pseudogene. This CDR3 spans 15 amino acids. The CDR3: CASSKGQGDDQPQHF. Written as DNA, the CDR3 is TGTGCCAGCAGCAAAGGGCAGGGGGACGATCAGCCCCAGCATTTT.

The rearrangement uses TRBV11-2 and TRBJ2-7, with TRBD2 matching 9 bases. Germline-derived CDR1 and CDR2 are SGHAT and FQNNGV. CDR3 length: 16 residues. V lost 0 bases and J lost 4; bases outside the gene matches: 7. The CDR3 here is CASSLDPMREGYEQYF. The CDR3, as DNA: TGTGCCAGCAGCTTAGACCCAATGCGGGAGGGATACGAGCAGTACTTC. The whole variable domain, filled in from reference TRBV11-2 and TRBJ2-7, reads EAGVAQSPRYKIIEKRQSVAFWCNPISGHATLYWYQQILGQGPKLLIQFQNNGVVDDSQLPKDRFSAERLKGVDSTLKIQPAKLEDSAVYLCASSLDPMREGYEQYFGPGTRLTVT.

V and J are TRBV11-2 and TRBJ2-1, with 7 nucleotides matching TRBD1. Germline assignment: CDR1 SGHAT and CDR2 FQNNGV. V dropped 7 bases and J dropped 2; count of bases not matched to a gene: 5. The CDR3 is made up of 14 amino acids. In DNA form, the CDR3 reads TGTGCCAGCAAAGAGACAGGGACCTACAATGAGCAGTTCTTC. Protein sequence: CASKETGTYNEQFF.

The rearrangement joins TRBV19 to TRBJ1-2; no reliable D call. V was cut by 0 bases and J by 5 bases, with 7 bases left in between. This CDR3 spans 13 amino acids. Germline-derived CDR1 and CDR2 are LNHDA and SQIVND (reference sequence). The CDR3 here is CASSIDRRYGYTF. Written as DNA, the CDR3 is TGTGCCAGTAGTATAGATCGTCGGTATGGCTACACCTTC. Complete variable domain (other parts from reference TRBV19 and TRBJ1-2): DGGITQSPKYLFRKEGQNVTLSCEQNLNHDAMYWYRQDPGQGLRLIYYSQIVNDFQKGDIAEGYSVSREKKESFPLTVTSAQKNPTAFYLCASSIDRRYGYTFGSGTRLTVV.

The V gene is TRBV4-3, the J gene TRBJ1-2; D uncertain. Trimming took 0 bases from V and 6 from J, leaving 8 bases between them. Looked up from germline, CDR1 is LGHNA and CDR2 is YSLEER. This CDR3 contains 13 residues. The CDR3 reads CASSQDIGDGYTF. The CDR3 DNA is TGCGCCAGCAGCCAAGATATCGGAGATGGCTACACCTTC.

The J gene is TRBJ2-1, the V gene TRBV5-1, with TRBD2 matching 14 bases. The CDR3 loop spans 18 amino acids. The germline CDR1 and CDR2 sequences are SGHRS and YFSETQ. After removal of 4 bases from V and 2 bases from J, the junction contained 8 bases not matched to a gene. CDR3 sequence: CASSTGLAGGPPYNEQFF. CDR3 bases: TGCGCCAGCAGCACCGGACTAGCGGGAGGACCCCCCTACAATGAGCAGTTCTTC.

The chain combines TRBV2 with TRBJ2-3, with D hard to call. This CDR3 is 11 amino acids long. V was pared by 3 bases and J by 8 bases, with 6 bases between. Germline CDR1 and CDR2: SNHLY and FYNNEI. CDR3 amino acids: CASSDGVTQYF. For the CDR3, the DNA is TGTGCCAGCAGTGACGGAGTTACGCAGTATTTT.

The genes are TRBV5-1 and TRBJ2-1, with D unresolved. The length of the CDR3 is 16 residues. V shed 0 bases and J shed 3 bases, with 13 bases lying between them. CDR1 is SGHRS, CDR2 YFSETQ, per germline. CDR3 in DNA: TGCGCCAGCAGCTTGGAAGCAGTTTCGGGCTACAATGAGCAGTTCTTC. It is translated as CASSLEAVSGYNEQFF.

The chain employs TRBV27 and TRBJ2-5; tentative D call: TRBD1 (6 bases). Per the germline V gene, CDR1 is MNHEY and CDR2 is SMNVEV (reference sequence). V lost 5 bases, J lost 2 bases, and 15 bases lay in between. The CDR3 length is 15 residues. The CDR3 DNA is TGTGCCAGCAGTCTCGAGGACAGATCACAAGAGACCCAGTACTTC. This gives the protein CASSLEDRSQETQYF.

This clone was detected only once. The chain joins TRBV19 to TRBJ1-1; TRBD1 agrees at 9 bases. Germline V lookup: CDR1 LNHDA, CDR2 SQIVND (reference sequence). Germline trimming cut 5 bases from V and 5 bases from J; bases unmatched to any gene: 6. This CDR3 contains 14 residues. CDR3 DNA sequence: TGTGCCAGTAGTCCGGGACAGGGCAGGACTGAAGCTTTCTTT. It is translated as CASSPGQGRTEAFF.

The chain recombines TRBV2 with TRBJ1-1; TRBD1 agrees at 8 bases. This CDR3 region has 19 residues. Trimming removed 2 bases from V and 3 bases from J; junction bases left unmatched: 17. Germline V lookup: CDR1 SNHLY, CDR2 FYNNEI. CDR3 sequence: CASSEIKYRSGGRYTEAFF. Here the CDR3 DNA reads TGTGCCAGCAGTGAAATTAAATACCGATCAGGGGGCCGTTACACTGAAGCTTTCTTT.